This is a list of T cell receptor beta chains from one sample in a study of blood T cells in healthy people across ages. TCRdb used MiXCR to reprocess the 5' RACE reads, holding one entry per CDR3 protein. The repertoire holds 550,000 to 700,000 distinct CDR3 sequences, with approximately 27% as singletons. Material: blood. Source of these receptors: a woman aged 70-85 years in good health. The CDR3 runs from the conserved cysteine through the conserved F or W. D genes are given only for firm matches. The size of a clone is reported for some rows only, either as once, few or many, or as a class for expanded clones.

v_gene: TRBV5-6
j_gene: TRBJ2-7
abundance: NA
d_gene: NA
CDR3nt: TGTGCCAGCAGCTTCCGGGGGCGAATCGGACTCTACGAGCAGTACTTC
CDR3aa: CASSFRGRIGLYEQYF

v_gene: TRBV12-3/TRBV12-4
j_gene: TRBJ2-5
abundance: few
d_gene: NA
CDR3nt: TGTGCCAGCAGTCGATCGGGGCCCCAAGAGACCCAGTACTTC
CDR3aa: CASSRSGPQETQYF

v_gene: TRBV4-3
j_gene: TRBJ2-1
abundance: NA
d_gene: NA
CDR3nt: TGCGCCAGCAGCCACACGGGAAAAGAGAATGAGCAGTTCTTC
CDR3aa: CASSHTGKENEQFF

v_gene: TRBV7-3
j_gene: TRBJ1-3
abundance: NA
d_gene: TRBD1
CDR3nt: TGTGCCAGCAGCACACAGGGGCTAACTGGAAACACCATATATTTT
CDR3aa: CASSTQGLTGNTIYF

v_gene: TRBV5-1
j_gene: TRBJ1-1
abundance: NA
d_gene: TRBD1
CDR3nt: TGCGCCAGCAGCTTGGGACAGGGGCCTGAAGCTTTCTTT
CDR3aa: CASSLGQGPEAFF

v_gene: TRBV10-3
j_gene: TRBJ1-2
abundance: NA
d_gene: NA
CDR3nt: TGTGCCATCAGTGACAGGGTTGGGCTCTACACCTTC
CDR3aa: CAISDRVGLYTF

v_gene: TRBV12-3/TRBV12-4
j_gene: TRBJ1-1
abundance: many
d_gene: NA
CDR3nt: TGTGCCAGCAGTTTAATTCGGGGCGAAGCTTTCTTT
CDR3aa: CASSLIRGEAFF

v_gene: TRBV5-5
j_gene: TRBJ2-7
abundance: few
d_gene: TRBD1
CDR3nt: TGTGCCAGCAGCTTGGGCCAGGGGGCAAGCGAGCAGTACTTC
CDR3aa: CASSLGQGASEQYF

v_gene: TRBV5-1
j_gene: TRBJ2-2
abundance: few
d_gene: NA
CDR3nt: TGCGCCAGCAGTATCTTCGCCGGGGAGCTGTTTTTT
CDR3aa: CASSIFAGELFF

v_gene: TRBV27
j_gene: TRBJ2-1
abundance: few
d_gene: NA
CDR3nt: TGTGCCAGCAGACTCCGGGCCCTGTTAACCAGCTCCTACAATGAGCAGTTCTTC
CDR3aa: CASRLRALLTSSYNEQFF

v_gene: TRBV20-1
j_gene: TRBJ1-5
abundance: few
d_gene: NA
CDR3nt: TGCAGTGGAATCCGGGGGGGTAGCAATCAGCCCCAGCATTTT
CDR3aa: CSGIRGGSNQPQHF

v_gene: TRBV20-1
j_gene: TRBJ1-2
abundance: few
d_gene: NA
CDR3nt: TGCAGTGCTGGCCGGGCCGCAAGGCATGGCTACACCTTC
CDR3aa: CSAGRAARHGYTF

v_gene: TRBV5-1
j_gene: TRBJ2-3
abundance: NA
d_gene: TRBD2
CDR3nt: TGCGCCAGCAGCTTGGTGGAGCTAGCGGGAGCCTCAGATACGCAGTATTTT
CDR3aa: CASSLVELAGASDTQYF

v_gene: TRBV9
j_gene: TRBJ2-7
abundance: NA
d_gene: TRBD1
CDR3nt: TGTGCCAGCAGCGACCGGGACAGGGCGCACGAGCAGTACTTC
CDR3aa: CASSDRDRAHEQYF

v_gene: TRBV6-5
j_gene: TRBJ2-7
abundance: NA
d_gene: TRBD1
CDR3nt: TGTGCCAGCAGTCCCGGTGGGACAGGGCGCTCCTACGAGCAGTACTTC
CDR3aa: CASSPGGTGRSYEQYF

v_gene: TRBV12-3/TRBV12-4
j_gene: TRBJ1-5
abundance: many
d_gene: NA
CDR3nt: TGTGCCAGCAGTTTAGACAGCAGTAGCAATCAGCCCCAGCATTTT
CDR3aa: CASSLDSSSNQPQHF

v_gene: TRBV11-1
j_gene: TRBJ2-1
abundance: NA
d_gene: TRBD2
CDR3nt: TGTGCCAGCAGCTTAGTCGGGGGGGCCAAGAATGAGCAGTTCTTC
CDR3aa: CASSLVGGAKNEQFF

v_gene: TRBV15
j_gene: TRBJ2-7
abundance: few
d_gene: NA
CDR3nt: TGTGCCACCAGCAGAGATATGGGAGAGCAGTACTTC
CDR3aa: CATSRDMGEQYF

v_gene: TRBV6-1
j_gene: TRBJ2-3
abundance: NA
d_gene: TRBD2
CDR3nt: TGTGCCAGCAGTCCTCGGACTAGCGGATCAGATACGCAGTATTTT
CDR3aa: CASSPRTSGSDTQYF

v_gene: TRBV7-2
j_gene: TRBJ2-2
abundance: many
d_gene: NA
CDR3nt: TGTGCCAGCAGCCCGCGAGACAGGAACACCGGGGAGCTGTTTTTT
CDR3aa: CASSPRDRNTGELFF

v_gene: TRBV6-2/TRBV6-3
j_gene: TRBJ2-1
abundance: few
d_gene: TRBD1
CDR3nt: TGTGCCAGCAGTTATGGTGATCGCAGGGGGCCTTACAATGAGCAGTTCTTC
CDR3aa: CASSYGDRRGPYNEQFF

v_gene: TRBV20-1
j_gene: TRBJ2-5
abundance: many
d_gene: NA
CDR3nt: TGCAGTGCTCCCCCAGACACGGCGGCGACTATATTTCAAGAGACCCAGTACTTC
CDR3aa: CSAPPDTAATIFQETQYF

v_gene: TRBV5-1
j_gene: TRBJ1-1
abundance: NA
d_gene: NA
CDR3nt: TGCGCCAGCAGCCCGGGACCGATGAACACTGAAGCTTTCTTT
CDR3aa: CASSPGPMNTEAFF

v_gene: TRBV7-2
j_gene: TRBJ2-3
abundance: many
d_gene: NA
CDR3nt: TGTGCCAGCAGCTTGACAGCCAGCACAGATACGCAGTATTTT
CDR3aa: CASSLTASTDTQYF

v_gene: TRBV3-1
j_gene: TRBJ2-7
abundance: NA
d_gene: NA
CDR3nt: TGTGCCAGCAGCCCGACAAGGCGTAGGGCGTCCTACGAGCAGTACTTC
CDR3aa: CASSPTRRRASYEQYF

v_gene: TRBV7-2
j_gene: TRBJ1-2
abundance: NA
d_gene: NA
CDR3nt: TGTGCCAGCAGCCCTGGTGGGTCAAATGGCTACACCTTC
CDR3aa: CASSPGGSNGYTF

v_gene: TRBV20-1
j_gene: TRBJ2-5
abundance: few
d_gene: TRBD2
CDR3nt: TGCAGTGCCCGCCTAGCGGGGGGCCTCGGGACCCAGTACTTC
CDR3aa: CSARLAGGLGTQYF

v_gene: TRBV12-3/TRBV12-4
j_gene: TRBJ1-4
abundance: few
d_gene: NA
CDR3nt: TGTGCCAGCAGTTTAGCTGGGGGGGCGAGGATTGAAAAACTGTTTTTT
CDR3aa: CASSLAGGARIEKLFF

v_gene: TRBV6-6
j_gene: TRBJ1-5
abundance: few
d_gene: TRBD1
CDR3nt: TGTGCCAGCAGTTACAACCCAGGGGGATCCAATCAGCCCCAGCATTTT
CDR3aa: CASSYNPGGSNQPQHF

v_gene: TRBV11-1
j_gene: TRBJ1-1
abundance: NA
d_gene: NA
CDR3nt: TGTGCCAGCAGCCCTCCCGGGGGAGGCAACACTGAAGCTTTCTTT
CDR3aa: CASSPPGGGNTEAFF

v_gene: TRBV7-9
j_gene: TRBJ2-3
abundance: NA
d_gene: NA
CDR3nt: TGTGCCAGCAGCTTGGCCATAGAGGGGGTAAACACAGATACGCAGTATTTT
CDR3aa: CASSLAIEGVNTDTQYF

v_gene: TRBV20-1
j_gene: TRBJ1-1
abundance: NA
d_gene: NA
CDR3nt: TGCAGTGCTAGAGATGGGGGCACTGAAGCTTTCTTT
CDR3aa: CSARDGGTEAFF

v_gene: TRBV14
j_gene: TRBJ1-3
abundance: NA
d_gene: NA
CDR3nt: TGTGCCAGCAGCCAAGAAAAACTGCCAAAAATATACACCATATATTTT
CDR3aa: CASSQEKLPKIYTIYF